This TCR beta chain stems from a study of vaccination effects on CD4 cells after COVID-19. Study information: Samples were taken post-vaccine, and their median timing was 72 days after the second dose. Study-level results: Convalescent patients were scarce in the study, and it lacked early post-infection timepoints.

A note on this clone: The antigen is not known.

Using immunoSEQ multiplex PCR, the repertoire was profiled, and TCRdb retains in-frame clones only, with some absent. The sample carries approximately 78,000 clones, approximately 80% recorded once. The V and J ends lost 0 bases and 1 base respectively, with 12 bases between them. The CDR3 contains 16 residues. CDR1 and CDR2 from the germline V gene are SGHNT and YYREEE (reference sequence). With the ViraFEST assay, the study expanded antigen-specific CD4+ T cells using viral peptide pools, then sequenced them. Isolating CD4+ T cells followed around nine days of culture. Vaccine administered to participants consisted of two doses of either BNT162b2 or mRNA-1273.

This chain uses TRBV5-4 with TRBJ2-3; perhaps TRBD2 as D (7 bases). The TCR originated in a human donor who received a COVID-19 vaccine. The sample in question was CD4+ T cells from PBMCs cultured with HCoV-229E spike peptides, obtained after COVID-19 vaccination. The CDR3 DNA reads as TGTGCCAGCAGCTTGGTTCGGGGGGCCGGCACAGATACGCAGTATTTT. Protein product: CASSLVRGAGTDTQYF.